A single sample gave rise to the 20 T cell receptor beta chains below, sequenced in a study of T cell clones after liver transplantation. The repertoire was sequenced with immunoSEQ multiplex PCR; TCRdb's copy has only in-frame clones and lacks some. The table lists about 75,000 clones, 90% of them singletons. The sequenced sample was CD4+ T cells from blood, obtained before liver transplant. These receptors were taken from a human donor who received a liver transplant.

This rearrangement joins TRBV11-2 to TRBJ2-7, with 14 bases identical to TRBD2. CDR3 length equals 15 residues. CDR1 is SGHAT, CDR2 FQNNGV, per germline. Trimming cost V 5 bases and J 5 bases; bases outside gene matches: 5. CDR3 amino acids: CASSPGTSGSNEQYF. The CDR3 DNA is TGTGCCAGCAGCCCCGGGACTAGCGGGAGCAACGAGCAGTACTTC.

The chain combines TRBV13 with TRBJ1-3, with D possibly being TRBD1 (5 bases). This CDR3 has 16 residues. The V gene's germline CDR1 is PRHDT and CDR2 FYEKMQ (reference sequence). V was shortened by 3 bases and J by 5 bases, with 17 bases between the two germline ends. The CDR3 spells CASSLRSTVSRNTIYF. CDR3 bases: TGTGCCAGCAGCTTGAGATCGACAGTTTCCAGAAACACCATATATTTT. Complete variable domain (other parts from reference TRBV13 and TRBJ1-3): AAGVIQSPRHLIKEKRETATLKCYPIPRHDTVYWYQQGPGQDPQFLISFYEKMQSDKGSIPDRFSAQQFSDYHSELNMSSLELGDSALYFCASSLRSTVSRNTIYFGEGSWLTVV.

The chain combines TRBV7-3 with TRBJ2-5; 8 bases match TRBD2. Per germline, CDR1 SGHTA and CDR2 FQGTGA. The junction had 6 bases not matched to a gene; V was cut back by 5 bases and J by 7 bases. The CDR3 extends over 13 amino acids. Here the CDR3 reads CASSSGSSGTQYF. The CDR3 nucleotides read TGTGCCAGCAGCAGCGGGAGCAGCGGGACCCAGTACTTC.

V and J are TRBV5-4 and TRBJ2-5; D is perhaps TRBD2 (5 bases). The germline gives CDR1 SGHNT, CDR2 YYREEE (reference sequence). Trimming removed 2 bases at V and 5 bases at J, with 13 bases between. CDR3 size: 14 residues. Here the CDR3 DNA reads TGTGCCAGCAGCTTACGGACTGGCTATGAGACCCAGTACTTC. This codes for CASSLRTGYETQYF.

This chain links TRBV18 with TRBJ2-2, with D possibly matching TRBD1 (5 bases). The V end was cut by 1 base, the J end by 3 bases, with 9 bases between. The CDR3 is 15 amino acids. CDR1 and CDR2 from the germline V gene are KGHSH and LQKENI. The CDR3 DNA is TGTGCCAGCTCACCACGCAGGGCGGACACCGGGGAGCTGTTTTTT. This codes for CASSPRRADTGELFF.

The gene calls are TRBV18 and TRBJ1-1; D call uncertain. Trimming stripped 2 bases from V and 2 bases from J, with 9 bases between. The CDR3 has 14 amino acids. Per the germline V gene, CDR1 is KGHSH and CDR2 is LQKENI. CDR3 protein: CASSPRRENTEAFF. The CDR3 DNA reads TGTGCCAGCTCACCAAGGAGGGAAAACACTGAAGCTTTCTTT. The whole variable domain, remainder taken from reference TRBV18 and TRBJ1-1, is NAGVMQNPRHLVRRRGQEARLRCSPMKGHSHVYWYRQLPEEGLKFMVYLQKENIIDESGMPKERFSAEFPKEGPSILRIQQVVRGDSAAYFCASSPRRENTEAFFGQGTRLTVV.

The J gene is TRBJ2-1, the V gene TRBV30, with 7 nucleotides matching TRBD1. The germline CDR1 and CDR2 sequences are GTSNPN and SVGIG (reference sequence). J gave up 1 base and V 1 base, and 4 bases lay outside the gene matches. This CDR3 is 15 amino acids long. CDR3 in amino acids: CAWSGGRGSYNEQFF. The CDR3 nucleotides are TGTGCCTGGAGTGGCGGCAGGGGGTCCTACAATGAGCAGTTCTTC.

This clone was observed a single time. J is TRBJ2-1 and V is TRBV4-1, with 7 nucleotides matching TRBD2. CDR1 and CDR2 (germline): MGHRA, YSYEKL. V was clipped by 1 base and J by 4 bases; unmatched bases: 7. This CDR3 spans 16 amino acids. CDR3 coding DNA: TGCGCCAGCAGCCAAGCGATGCAGCGGGAATACAATGAGCAGTTCTTC. Translation: CASSQAMQREYNEQFF.

The V call is TRBV5-6, the J call TRBJ1-4; 10 bases match TRBD1. With 1 base clipped from V and 4 bases from J, the junction kept 1 base outside the gene matches. The germline gives CDR1 SGHDT, CDR2 YYEEEE. The CDR3 is made up of 15 amino acids. The CDR3: CASSLWDRGNEKLFF. The CDR3 DNA sequence: TGTGCCAGCAGCTTGTGGGACAGGGGTAATGAAAAACTGTTTTTT.

The CDR3 nucleotides read TGCGCCAGCAGCCCCGACGGAAGATTCAATGAGCAGTTCTTC. Protein: CASSPDGRFNEQFF. V is TRBV5-1 and J is TRBJ2-1; D gene ambiguous. This CDR3 is built from 14 residues. Germline loops: CDR1 SGHRS, CDR2 YFSETQ. Trimming pared 4 bases from V and 6 bases from J, leaving 14 bases between.

V and J are TRBV2 and TRBJ1-4; weak D call: TRBD1 (5 bases). The V end lost 2 bases, the J end lost 8 bases, and 15 bases lay between the germline ends. CDR1 is SNHLY and CDR2 is FYNNEI in the germline V gene. This CDR3 contains 15 residues. DNA of the CDR3: TGTGCCAGCAGTGAACTGCAGGTTGGGGGAGAAAAACTGTTTTTT. The encoded protein is CASSELQVGGEKLFF.

The chain couples TRBV21-1 to TRBJ1-5; no DNA check was done on the table's D call, TRBD1. TRBV21-1 is a known pseudogene. The CDR3 is 15 amino acids. This CDR3 reads CASSYLDRGDQPQHF. CDR3 sequence (DNA): TGTGCCAGCAGCTACCTGGACAGGGGGGATCAGCCCCAGCATTTT.

The V and J genes are TRBV7-3 and TRBJ1-1; 8 nucleotides match TRBD1. This CDR3 has 14 amino acids. The V gene end was trimmed by 3 bases and the J gene end by 1 base; junction bases not matched to a gene: 1. From germline, CDR1 is SGHTA and CDR2 FQGTGA. CDR3 residues: CASSFTGGNTEAFF. For the CDR3, the DNA is TGTGCCAGCAGCTTTACAGGGGGGAACACTGAAGCTTTCTTT.

This chain joins TRBV5-1 and TRBJ2-1; 12 bases are a match to TRBD2. This CDR3 is 15 amino acids long. CDR1 and CDR2 from the germline V gene are SGHRS and YFSETQ. V lost 1 base to trimming and J lost 6 bases; unmatched junction nucleotides: 2. The CDR3: CASSLMTSGGNEQFF. In DNA, the CDR3 is TGCGCCAGCAGCTTGATGACTAGCGGGGGCAATGAGCAGTTCTTC.

The chain links TRBV6-5 to TRBJ2-7, with 8 bases lining up with TRBD2. This CDR3 has 16 amino acids. Germline CDR1 reads MNHEY; CDR2 reads SVGAGI. V shed 2 bases, J shed 2 bases, and the junction held 8 bases outside the gene matches. CDR3 residues: CASSYNNGRVPYEQYF. In DNA, the CDR3 is TGTGCCAGCAGTTACAATAACGGGAGGGTCCCCTACGAGCAGTACTTC.

Only one count was recorded for this clone. V gene TRBV10-2 combines with J gene TRBJ1-5; 8 bases are shared with TRBD1. Germline values: CDR1 WSHSY, CDR2 SAAADI. The V and J ends lost 3 bases and 2 bases, in that order; junction bases with no gene match: 3. The CDR3 covers 15 residues. CDR3 residues: CASSDWGQGNQPQHF. The CDR3 DNA follows: TGCGCCAGCAGTGATTGGGGACAGGGCAATCAGCCCCAGCATTTT.

V and J are TRBV27 and TRBJ2-7, with 11 bases that match TRBD1. Trimming took 6 bases from V and 2 from J; bases not matched to a gene: 3. CDR3 length equals 14 residues. Germline V gene data show CDR1 as MNHEY and CDR2 as SMNVEV (reference sequence). As DNA, the CDR3 is TGTGCCAGCAGGCTGGGACAGGGGGCCTACGAGCAGTACTTC. It codes for CASRLGQGAYEQYF.

The chain's CDR3 is CASSSTAYEQYF. The CDR3 region has the DNA TGTGCCAGCAGCTCGACAGCCTACGAGCAGTACTTC. The chain is built from TRBV11-3 and TRBJ2-7; weak D call: TRBD1 (5 bases). This CDR3 is built from 12 residues. Trimming took 4 bases from V and 2 from J, leaving 6 bases between them. Per germline, CDR1 SGHNT and CDR2 YENEEA.

V and J are TRBV19 and TRBJ1-1; D is undetermined. Germline lookup yields CDR1 LNHDA and CDR2 SQIVND (reference sequence). Trimming cost V 4 bases and J 2 bases, with 5 bases left between them. This CDR3 contains 12 residues. CDR3 amino acids: CASSKANTEAFF. CDR3 sequence (DNA): TGTGCCAGTAGTAAAGCCAACACTGAAGCTTTCTTT.

This chain joins TRBV9 and TRBJ2-1; D unresolved. Per the germline V gene, CDR1 is SGDLS and CDR2 is YYNGEE. The V gene lost 2 bases and the J gene lost 8 bases, with 14 bases spanning the gap. The CDR3 is made up of 14 amino acids. CDR3: CASSVSKESYEQFF. CDR3 nucleotide sequence: TGTGCCAGCAGCGTCTCGAAGGAATCATATGAGCAGTTCTTC.